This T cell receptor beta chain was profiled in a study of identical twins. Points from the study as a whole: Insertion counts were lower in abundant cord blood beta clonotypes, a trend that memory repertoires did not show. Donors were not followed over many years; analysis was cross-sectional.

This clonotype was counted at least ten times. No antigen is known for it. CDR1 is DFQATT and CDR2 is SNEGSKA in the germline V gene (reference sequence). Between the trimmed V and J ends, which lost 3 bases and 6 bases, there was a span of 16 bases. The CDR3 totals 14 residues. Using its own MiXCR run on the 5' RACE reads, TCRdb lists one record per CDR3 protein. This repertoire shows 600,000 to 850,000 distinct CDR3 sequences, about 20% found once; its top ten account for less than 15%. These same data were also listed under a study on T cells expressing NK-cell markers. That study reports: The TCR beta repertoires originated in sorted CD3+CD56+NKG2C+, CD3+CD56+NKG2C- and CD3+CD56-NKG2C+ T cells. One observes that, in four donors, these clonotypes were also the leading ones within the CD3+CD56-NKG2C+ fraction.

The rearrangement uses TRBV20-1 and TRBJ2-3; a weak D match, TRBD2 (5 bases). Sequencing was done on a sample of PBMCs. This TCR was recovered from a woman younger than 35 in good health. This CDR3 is CSASMVGIRDTQYF. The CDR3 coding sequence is TGCAGTGCTAGTATGGTCGGGATAAGGGATACGCAGTATTTT.